This TCR beta chain was obtained from a study of vaccination and CD4 T cells after COVID-19. About the study: Post-diagnosis, post-COVID samples were collected after a median approximately three months, ranging 35 to 161.

V was pared by 3 bases and J by 3 bases, with 13 bases of the junction left unmatched. There are 16 residues in the CDR3. The germline V gene has CDR1 DFQATT and CDR2 SNEGSKA (reference sequence). Treatment here: roughly 10-day PBMC culture with coronavirus spike peptide pools or control peptides (ViraFEST assay). One should note that the unexposed donor's CD4+ T cells were collected before the COVID-19 pandemic (2011-2018). There are a few counts of this clonotype. Its antigen is not known. The Oncomine TCR Beta short-read assay was applied to DNA of cultured CD4+ T cells. The genomic DNA was obtained from cultured CD4+ T cells by extraction with the QIAamp micro DNA kit. Using its own MiXCR run on the PCR reads, TCRdb lists one record per CDR3 protein. The table records about 7,200 distinct CDR3 sequences, 30% to 40% of them present only once.

The specimen was CD4+ T cells from blood, cultured in vitro. The rearrangement joins TRBV20-1 to TRBJ2-5; 7 bases match TRBD1. The sequence derives from a human donor in good health. CDR3 in DNA: TGCAGTGCTAGTCGGGACAGACTTATTTGGGAAGAGACCCAGTACTTC. It is translated as CSASRDRLIWEETQYF.